These 25 T cell receptor beta chains were sequenced from one sample in a study of blood T cell repertoires in COVID-19 (dated by TCRdb to between 2020 and 2021). The receptor library was made with the immunoSEQ multiplex PCR assay. TCRdb retrieved this table from immuneACCESS and kept in-frame rearrangements only. Not all clones are present; in checked studies, unresolved V genes account for under half, and no reason is known for the remainder. The sample table contains approximately 80,000 clones; only one count was recorded for about 88% of them. The top ten hold 5.1% of the sample. The sample comprised peripheral blood. Every receptor here comes from a man aged 40-49 years with acute or convalescent COVID-19.

The chain links TRBV7-8 to TRBJ2-1, with D possibly being TRBD2 (5 bases). This CDR3 is 15 amino acids long. The V gene's germline CDR1 is SGHVS and CDR2 FQNEAQ. The V end lost 3 bases, the J end lost 9 bases, and 18 bases lay between the germline ends. This CDR3 is CASSFLSSLWGEQFF. The CDR3 DNA follows: TGTGCCAGCAGCTTTCTGTCTAGCCTATGGGGTGAGCAGTTCTTC. The variable domain in full, completed from reference TRBV7-8 and TRBJ2-1, reads GAGVSQSPRYKVAKRGQDVALRCDPISGHVSLFWYQQALGQGPEFLTYFQNEAQLDKSGLPSDRFFAERPEGSVSTLKIQRTQQEDSAVYLCASSFLSSLWGEQFFGPGTRLTVL.

This clone has just a few counts. The V call is TRBV27, the J call TRBJ1-6; tentative D call: TRBD1 (6 bases). Deletions cut 0 bases from V and 10 bases from J, with 13 bases between. CDR3 length: 15 amino acids. From germline, CDR1 is MNHEY and CDR2 SMNVEV (reference sequence). The CDR3 is CASSLSWAQGSPLHF. In nucleotides, the CDR3 is TGTGCCAGCAGTTTATCGTGGGCCCAGGGGTCACCCCTCCACTTT.

The chain uses TRBV5-1 and TRBJ1-5; D unresolved. The CDR3 contains 14 residues. The germline V and J ends were trimmed by 0 bases and 1 base, with 5 bases remaining between them. Germline CDR1 SGHRS, CDR2 YFSETQ. This CDR3 is CASSLDGSNQPQHF. CDR3 coding DNA: TGCGCCAGCAGCTTGGACGGGAGCAATCAGCCCCAGCATTTT.

This clone was seen a handful of times. This chain links TRBV4-3 with TRBJ2-3; unclear D gene. V shed 0 bases and J shed 8 bases, with 9 bases lying between them. The CDR3 runs 13 residues. Germline assignment: CDR1 LGHNA and CDR2 YSLEER. The CDR3 reads CASSQDPGTTQYF. CDR3 nucleotide sequence: TGCGCCAGCAGCCAAGATCCAGGTACTACGCAGTATTTT.

The rearrangement uses TRBV5-1 and TRBJ2-5; 9 positions agree with TRBD1. Trimming at V came to 4 bases and at J to 5 bases, leaving 9 bases not matched to a gene. The CDR3 runs 15 residues. The V gene's germline CDR1 is SGHRS and CDR2 YFSETQ. As DNA, the CDR3 is TGCGCCAGCAGCCTCCCGGACAGGGGCAGGGAGACCCAGTACTTC. This codes for CASSLPDRGRETQYF.

The chain combines TRBV7-8 with TRBJ2-6; TRBD1 is a possible D gene (6 bases). This CDR3 has 16 amino acids. Germline V gene data show CDR1 as SGHVS and CDR2 as FQNEAQ. The V end was cut by 5 bases, the J end by 0 bases, with 11 bases between. The DNA for the CDR3 is TGTGCCAGCAGCGCCTGGACAGTCTCTGGGGCCAACGTCCTGACTTTC. This codes for CASSAWTVSGANVLTF.

This chain joins TRBV19 and TRBJ2-1, with TRBD2 identical over 11 bases. This CDR3 is built from 16 residues. The V segment lost 5 bases and the J segment 10 bases; nucleotides outside the gene matches: 13. Germline CDR1 reads LNHDA; CDR2 reads SQIVND (reference sequence). The CDR3 loop reads CASSAPPTSGVREQFF. CDR3 coding DNA: TGTGCCAGTAGTGCCCCCCCGACTAGCGGGGTTCGAGAGCAGTTCTTC.

This clone was detected a few times. The V gene is TRBV5-1, the J gene TRBJ1-1; the match to TRBD1 covers 7 bases. This CDR3 has 15 residues. Unmatched junction bases numbered 9, after V lost 4 bases and J lost 3 bases. CDR1 and CDR2 from the germline V gene are SGHRS and YFSETQ. CDR3 sequence: CASSVNRGGDTEAFF. DNA for the CDR3: TGCGCCAGCAGCGTAAACAGGGGAGGCGACACTGAAGCTTTCTTT.

The V call is TRBV10-3, the J call TRBJ1-3; D gene unclear. Per the germline V gene, CDR1 is ENHRY and CDR2 is SYGVKD. The CDR3 sequence is 15 residues long. V was shortened by 6 bases and J by 0 bases, with 12 bases between the two germline ends. CDR3 sequence: CAISLLQSSGNTIYF. CDR3 nucleotide sequence: TGTGCCATCAGCCTCCTACAGAGCTCTGGAAACACCATATATTTT.

The chain combines TRBV5-1 with TRBJ2-1; TRBD1 agrees at 11 bases. V lost 4 bases, J lost 4 bases, and 10 bases stayed unmatched. The length of the CDR3 is 17 residues. CDR1 and CDR2 from the germline V gene are SGHRS and YFSETQ. CDR3 sequence: CASSIVAGTGGYNEQFF. Here the CDR3 DNA reads TGCGCCAGCAGCATAGTTGCCGGGACAGGGGGTTACAATGAGCAGTTCTTC.

The chain combines TRBV3-1 (or the pseudogene TRBV3-2) with TRBJ2-3; no reliable D call. The CDR3 has 13 amino acids. The V gene lost 5 bases and the J gene lost 4 bases, with 10 bases spanning the gap. The germline V gene encodes CDR1 LGHDT and CDR2 YNNKEL (reference sequence). CDR3 DNA sequence: TGTGCCAGCAGCTCTGAGTTTGCAGATACGCAGTATTTT. Translating gives CASSSEFADTQYF.

The chain links TRBV6-5 to TRBJ1-5; TRBD1 aligns across 7 bases. Looked up from germline, CDR1 is MNHEY and CDR2 is SVGAGI. Trimming took 2 bases from V and 5 from J; bases not matched to a gene: 3. This CDR3 has 14 amino acids. The CDR3 protein is CASSYRQGYQPQHF. In nucleotides, the CDR3 is TGTGCCAGCAGTTACAGACAGGGATATCAGCCCCAGCATTTT.

The J gene is TRBJ1-1, the V gene TRBV18, with D hard to call. The V end lost 0 bases, the J end lost 0 bases, and 8 bases lay between the germline ends. CDR3 length: 15 amino acids. Germline V gene lookup returns CDR1 KGHSH and CDR2 LQKENI. The CDR3 bases are TGTGCCAGCTCACCACCGTCCAGCGTGAACACTGAAGCTTTCTTT. Translated: CASSPPSSVNTEAFF.

V and J are TRBV7-9 and TRBJ2-3; weak D call: TRBD2 (5 bases). Trimming took 10 bases from V and 2 from J, leaving 13 bases between them. CDR3 length: 13 residues. Germline loops: CDR1 SEHNR, CDR2 FQNEAQ (reference sequence). CDR3 in amino acids: CATLGVVTDTQYF. The DNA of the CDR3 is TGTGCCACCCTGGGAGTCGTCACAGATACGCAGTATTTT.

The chain couples TRBV15 to TRBJ1-1; a possible D gene is TRBD1 (5 bases). V gave up 3 bases and J gave up 4 bases, with 9 bases separating them. The V gene's germline CDR1 is LNHNV and CDR2 YYDKDF (reference sequence). CDR3 size: 13 residues. CDR3 amino acids: CATSRTAATEAFF. Written as DNA, the CDR3 is TGTGCCACCAGCAGGACAGCCGCCACTGAAGCTTTCTTT.

The chain employs TRBV7-2 and TRBJ2-3; TRBD1 matches 8 bases. V was clipped by 1 base and J by 3 bases; unmatched bases: 3. Germline V gene data show CDR1 as SGHTA and CDR2 as FQGNSA. The length of the CDR3 is 15 residues. The CDR3 nucleotides are TGTGCCAGCAGCTTAGGGACAGGGAGGACAGATACGCAGTATTTT. It specifies CASSLGTGRTDTQYF.

V gene TRBV18 combines with J gene TRBJ2-1; D is possibly TRBD2 (5 bases). The CDR3 has 14 amino acids. V was cut by 3 bases and J by 7 bases, with 13 bases left in between. Germline-derived CDR1 and CDR2 are KGHSH and LQKENI. The CDR3 coding sequence is TGTGCCAGCTCACCCAGAAGCGGACTGAATGAGCAGTTCTTC. Residues: CASSPRSGLNEQFF.

The chain joins TRBV5-1 to TRBJ2-3; D is perhaps TRBD2 (6 bases). Trimming stripped 1 base from V and 0 bases from J, with 9 bases between. CDR1 and CDR2 from the germline V gene are SGHRS and YFSETQ. This CDR3 is 15 amino acids long. This CDR3 reads CASSLSGLSTDTQYF. The CDR3 nucleotides are TGCGCCAGCAGCTTGTCGGGACTTAGCACAGATACGCAGTATTTT.

The chain is built from TRBV9 and TRBJ2-3; 11 nucleotides match TRBD2. Germline assignment: CDR1 SGDLS and CDR2 YYNGEE. The junction had 17 bases not matched to a gene; V was cut back by 7 bases and J by 1 base. CDR3 size: 19 residues. The CDR3 sequence: CASAPGPSSGRAGTDTQYF. The CDR3 DNA follows: TGTGCCAGCGCGCCCGGCCCTAGTAGCGGGAGGGCGGGCACAGATACGCAGTATTTT.

The chain uses TRBV7-3 and TRBJ1-6; TRBD1 aligns across 7 bases. The CDR3 runs 14 residues. J lost 8 bases, V lost 5 bases, and 6 bases had no gene match. In germline, CDR1 is SGHTA, CDR2 FQGTGA. CDR3 in DNA: TGTGCCAGCAGCCCCTACAGGGGTGATTCACCCCTCCACTTT. Amino acid sequence: CASSPYRGDSPLHF.

The rearrangement links TRBV29-1 to TRBJ2-7; 9 bases are shared with TRBD1. CDR1 and CDR2 (germline): SQVTM, ANQGSEA. CDR3 size: 14 residues. The V gene end was trimmed by 4 bases and the J gene end by 0 bases; junction bases not matched to a gene: 4. The CDR3 loop is CSVGKTGGSYEQYF. The CDR3 nucleotides read TGCAGCGTTGGGAAGACAGGGGGCTCCTACGAGCAGTACTTC.

This clone was counted a single time. CDR3 sequence (DNA): TGTGCCAGCTCACCAGGGAGGCAAGCGGGCTACACCTTC. Protein: CASSPGRQAGYTF. The chain couples TRBV18 to TRBJ1-2; no reliable D call. This CDR3 has 13 residues. CDR1 KGHSH and CDR2 LQKENI come from the germline V gene. Trimming took 2 bases from V and 8 from J, leaving 12 bases between them.

The J gene is TRBJ1-6, the V gene TRBV3-1 (or the pseudogene TRBV3-2), with D perhaps TRBD1 (5 bases). This CDR3 has 16 amino acids. Germline V gene data show CDR1 as LGHDT and CDR2 as YNNKEL (reference sequence). The V gene lost 1 base and the J gene lost 6 bases, with 13 bases spanning the gap. The CDR3 bases are TGTGCCAGCAGCCAAGTCGAGGGACTGACTAATTCACCCCTCCACTTT. This translates into CASSQVEGLTNSPLHF.

The V call is TRBV7-9, the J call TRBJ2-5; TRBD1 might be the D (5 bases). This CDR3 has 12 amino acids. V shed 5 bases and J shed 9 bases, with 13 bases lying between them. Germline CDR1 reads SEHNR; CDR2 reads FQNEAQ (reference sequence). The CDR3 DNA reads TGTGCCAGCAGCCCGACAGTCACGGCCCAGTACTTC. Its protein is CASSPTVTAQYF.

A note on this clone: The same CDR3 can be traced to other DNA sequences in this sample. The CDR3 region is CASSLQGMNTEAFF. In DNA form, the CDR3 reads TGTGCCAGCAGCTTACAGGGTATGAACACTGAAGCTTTCTTT. The gene calls are TRBV7-2 and TRBJ1-1, with D tentatively TRBD1 (5 bases). CDR1 is SGHTA, CDR2 FQGNSA, per germline. V was clipped by 2 bases and J by 0 bases, with 7 bases between them. The CDR3 is 14 amino acids.